The clone carrying this T cell receptor (beta chain) came up many times. Its antigen remains unknown. These data are taken from a study of neurological immune-mediated disorders. Time point reported: longitudinal time-point 2. Study-level findings and limits: The most TCR clonal expansion was seen in HTLV-1-associated myelopathy, and the least was seen in multiple sclerosis, which fell below healthy controls. Among expanded clones, no CDR3 amino acid sequences were shared across subjects, a pattern suggesting private repertoires in all groups.

5'RACE with 10-nucleotide random UMIs produced the cDNA. TCRdb re-analysed the 5' RACE reads in MiXCR, keeping a single row per CDR3 protein. Among some 87,000 distinct CDR3 sequences, less than 15% were seen once, and the ten largest hold roughly 5%. CDR3 length equals 15 residues. Germline V gene sequence: CDR1 SGDLS, CDR2 YYNGEE. V was shortened by 0 bases and J by 3 bases, with 10 bases between the two germline ends. The sample comprised PBMCs. The origin of this receptor is a female donor with HTLV-1-associated myelopathy (HAM/TSP). V usage is TRBV9 and J usage is TRBJ1-5; a possible D gene is TRBD1 (5 bases). CDR3: CASSVDGHDNQPQHF. The CDR3 region has the DNA TGTGCCAGCAGCGTAGACGGACATGACAATCAGCCCCAGCATTTT.